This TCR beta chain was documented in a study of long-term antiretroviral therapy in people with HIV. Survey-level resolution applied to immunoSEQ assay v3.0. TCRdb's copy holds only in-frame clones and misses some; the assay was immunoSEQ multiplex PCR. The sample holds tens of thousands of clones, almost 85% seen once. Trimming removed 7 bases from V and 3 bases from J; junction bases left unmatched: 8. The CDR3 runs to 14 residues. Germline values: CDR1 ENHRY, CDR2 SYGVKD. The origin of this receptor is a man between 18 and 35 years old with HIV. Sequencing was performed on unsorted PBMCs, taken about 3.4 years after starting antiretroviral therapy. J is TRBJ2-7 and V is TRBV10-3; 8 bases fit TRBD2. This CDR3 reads CAITGGGIFYEQYF. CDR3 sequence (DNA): TGTGCCATCACGGGGGGGGGAATCTTCTACGAGCAGTACTTC.